Listed below are T cell receptor beta chains from one sample, sequenced in a study of cytomegalovirus exposure and HLA in healthy donors. Method: immunoSEQ multiplex PCR; TCRdb's copy keeps in-frame clones and lacks some. The sample includes 120,000 to 150,000 clones, about 75% of them seen just once. Sequenced material: PBMCs. All receptors derive from a man aged 35 to 55 in good health and CMV-seronegative. Each CDR3 is given without its conserved first and last residue.

V | CDR3
TRBV6-1 | ASSEYRGKGETQY
TRBV11-2 | ASSLEAGRRVVTH
TRBV5-1 | ASSLLGRGGGTEQY
TRBV20-1 | SARGWGPYT
TRBV5-1 | ASSWGTDYNEQF
TRBV6-1 | ASSVFVSYGYT
TRBV11-2 | ASALSGGFGNQPQH
TRBV15 | ATSRDEGYEQY
TRBV4-1 | ASSQDWASHGYT
TRBV2 | ASTAGTGGFYEQY
TRBV11-2 | ASSASPGGQSPLH
TRBV14 | ASSLQGRAF
TRBV18 | ASSPGLSSYEQY
TRBV5-1 | ASSWTSGGSYEQY
TRBV27 | ASSSPNTGGKVYEQY
TRBV7-9 | ASSLTSGGAGSYNEQF
TRBV29-1 | SVGGQGLSYYGYT
TRBV27 | ASSSKHRDSRFEKLF
TRBV9 | ASSVDAGGSEKLF
TRBV4-1 | ASSQAWQGANGYT
TRBV13 | ASSFAPGLAGEVSGFSTDTQY
TRBV7-6 | ASSLSSGGYSYEQY
TRBV9 | ASSADPGGGSYNEQF
TRBV5-1 | ASSLHGGGSYNEQF